This TCR beta chain came from a study of neoadjuvant anti-PD-1 for oral cavity cancer. Study background: Nivolumab at 3 mg/kg was mostly given biweekly, three to four doses, pre-surgery. Findings of the study overall: Treg/Th17 ratio rose with pretreatment blood and fell with post-treatment tumor TCRbeta clonality.

Most tumor samples had about 5 ug input DNA in two replicates. Sequencing used immunoSEQ multiplex PCR; TCRdb keeps in-frame clones, though not all of them. The profile shows about 23,000 clones, less than 50% of them singletons. The CDR3 spans 14 residues. With 0 bases removed from V and 5 bases from J, the gap between germline ends came to 8 bases. The germline CDR1 and CDR2 sequences are MNHEY and SVGAGI. This clone was observed a few times. The antigen is not known. The time point is: after neoadjuvant nivolumab, at surgical resection. These oral cavity squamous cell carcinomas were HPV-negative and locally advanced.

V usage is TRBV6-5 and J usage is TRBJ1-5, with D maybe TRBD1 (5 bases). The sequence was collected from a person between 40 and 79 years old with oral cavity squamous cell carcinoma. The sample was tumor tissue, taken after nivolumab (anti-PD-1) treatment. The CDR3 bases are TGTGCCAGCAGTTACTCGAAGGGGTATCAGCCCCAGCATTTT. It yields the protein CASSYSKGYQPQHF.